This entry describes one TCR beta chain. No antigen is known for it. Per-base quality was not reported, and no clone a single base away is much larger than it. The cohort consisted of 666 healthy bone marrow donors. At the time of sampling, every cohort member was nominally healthy, though immune exposures that went unrecorded were likely present. The donor tested CMV seropositive, placing the donor among the 310 or so seropositive members of the cohort. A peripheral blood sample was provided by each donor, and peripheral blood mononuclear cells were used for TCR beta sequencing. Genomic DNA extraction from the blood cell samples was performed with the Qiagen DNeasy Blood Extraction Kit. Library preparation was by the immunoSEQ multiplex PCR assay. The multiplex PCR relied on a mix of 60 forward primers for TCR Vbeta segments and 13 reverse primers for TCR Jbeta segments. Amplification of the CDR3 region of rearranged TCR beta genes was performed with a multiplex PCR assay on genomic DNA. Amplified TCR beta libraries were sequenced as 87-base-pair reads on the Illumina HiSeq System. The published analysis was carried out like this. A later analysis tallied 75 million to 95 million unique TCR beta chains across the 640 or so repertoires, and some 10 million of those chains were shared by two or more donors. Raw reads were error-corrected and collapsed into unique sequences with a nearest-neighbor algorithm that merged closely related sequences to remove PCR and sequencing errors. V, D and J gene segments were assigned by aligning CDR3 sequences to IMGT reference sequences. For a sequence to be retained, a match of at least six nucleotides to both a V gene segment and a J gene segment was required. A rearrangement counted as productive if the CDR3 had no stop codons and remained in frame with V and J, and every other rearrangement counted as non-productive. CDR3 was defined by IMGT convention, running from the second conserved V-encoded cysteine to the conserved J-encoded phenylalanine. In an earlier analysis of approximately 500 of the donors, sequences lacking an unambiguous match to a single V gene segment were excluded. An earlier analysis of almost 600 of the donors classified V segments as functional when productive rearrangements were above 56.7% and as segregating when the standard deviation between donors was above 5%. A statistical classification framework was built for diagnosing cytomegalovirus status from the catalog of TCR beta chain sequences. In a later analysis, V and J genes were assigned by comparing TCR nucleotide sequences against IMGT/GENE-DB human TR gene sequences. A later analysis assigned CDR3 sequences and most-parsimonious VDJ recombination scenarios with the TCRdist pipeline. In a later analysis, each TCR beta chain was defined by its CDR3 amino acid sequence together with its V-gene family, and reads without a unique V-gene family were excluded. A later analysis removed 500 to 600 highly shared, low-generation-probability nucleotide sequences to deal with suspected cross-contamination and a sequencing artifact. In a later analysis, a clonal expansion index for each public chain was calculated from normalized within-repertoire ranks of inferred template counts. In a later analysis, generation probabilities were computed with a VDJ recombination model fitted to out-of-frame rearrangements, and the resulting probabilities were checked against IGoR. A later analysis scored TCR-TCR, TCR-HLA and TCR-CMV co-occurrence with hypergeometric tests, applying a repertoire-size bias correction to TCR pairs. To estimate false discovery rates, a later analysis permuted the HLA or CMV assignments 20 times. In a later analysis, co-occurring TCRs were grouped with DBSCAN, and TCRdist sequence similarity was added when clustering was performed within HLA-allele-positive subsets. Repertoires with fewer than 30,000 or more than 120,000 public chains were left out of co-occurrence clustering, as were five repertoires with anomalous nucleotide sharing. TCRdb took this table from immuneACCESS and kept in-frame rearrangements with V and J called. Such tables lack part of the clones; where checked against another copy, unresolved V genes explain under half of the gap, and the rest is unexplained. V, J and clone size are those of that table, while D and trimming were read from the DNA. This sample has over 80,000 clones in its table, and 55% to 75% of those were observed once. The ten largest clonotypes hold more than 15% of the sample.

The sample comes from a study of cytomegalovirus exposure and HLA in healthy donors (TCRdb year 2017). Context from the whole study: According to an earlier analysis of 587 of the donors, about 179 million T cells yielded 120 million or so unique TCR beta sequences and 276 Gb of sequence data. Across about 380 genotyped donors of the cohort, an average of 235,054 unique TCR beta nucleotide sequences per donor were sequenced, and around 19% of those sequences were non-productive. Of the 300 to 450 genotyped donors, approximately 83% fell in the genetic ancestry cluster associated with self-reported Caucasian donors. The study was designed to test whether signatures of past pathogen exposure could be identified by cataloging public T cell receptors. A handful of DR-DQ haplotypes were handled as single units for association and clustering because linkage in the cohort was strong. In a later genetic analysis, genome-wide SNP genotypes for about 60% of the 666 donors were used, and that subset was treated as a discovery cohort. An earlier analysis of fewer than 700 of the donors applied high-throughput TCR beta sequencing to assess whether each TCR beta V gene segment acted as functional or pseudogenic. In addition to the first cohort of approximately 670 subjects, a separate validation cohort of 120 different subjects was used. Using immunosequencing, the study profiled T cell repertoires from fewer than 850 subjects and related those repertoires to cytomegalovirus serostatus. In a later analysis, previously published TCR beta repertoires from several hundred donors were re-analyzed and high-resolution HLA genotyping was added so that TCR occurrence patterns could be studied. The study combined high-throughput TCR immunosequencing, statistical association of individual TCRs with disease status, and machine learning to predict cytomegalovirus infection status. Rather than using new phenotypic data, the later analysis identified candidate immune exposures from TCR beta sequences and from how often those sequences occurred across donors. Approximately 330 gigabases of sequencing data and 75 million to 85 million unique TCR sequences made up an early release that covered about 640 HLA-typed donors. Donor age, sex, ethnicity and CMV serostatus were collected together with the repertoire data. The number of typed donors differed by locus: roughly 620-630 for A, B, C, DRB1 and DQB1; 500 to 550 for DQA1; 606 for DPA1; and around 470 for DPB1. HLA typing covered class I and class II loci at four-digit resolution. All discovery cohort repertoires had been generated using a single sequencing platform. On the study overall, not on this receptor specifically: In both the original and validation cohorts, the classifier was reported to diagnose cytomegalovirus status with high specificity and sensitivity. At a false discovery rate of 0.05, a later analysis linked some 17,000 TCR beta sequences to specific HLA alleles. In a later genetic analysis, a missense DCLRE1C variant was associated with V-gene and J-gene trimming of TCR beta chains, and the association was replicated in an independent cohort. Some IMGT-functional V segments, including TRBV6-2 and TRBV6-3, could not be distinguished by the 87-base-pair reads and were therefore excluded. A further reported finding was that TCR beta sequences accurately predicted the HLA-A and HLA-B alleles for most subjects in the first cohort. According to a later analysis, parvovirus B19, influenza, CMV and Epstein-Barr virus appeared linked to several top co-occurrence clusters. Compared with equally common non-associated chains, HLA-associated TCR beta chains in a later analysis were more clonally expanded and had lower generation probabilities. Because HLA typing was unavailable for some donors at each locus, only the typed subset was used in association tests. Strong co-occurrence of HLA alleles, especially DR and DQ, made assigning TCR associations to individual alleles difficult. In the study, about 150 TCR beta chains were listed as associated with cytomegalovirus. Roughly uniform sequencing depth across donors was assumed in presence/absence analyses, although this assumption may not hold. Three of the identified cytomegalovirus-associated TCR beta chains were confirmed in vitro to be specific for cytomegalovirus antigens. Most CMV-associated TCR beta chains appeared to be HLA-restricted in a later analysis, and the HLA associations seemed to be driven largely by CMV exposure. In this cohort, only TCR beta chains were sequenced, and detectable features were limited by the absence of alpha or paired-chain data. CMV serostatus was the only immune exposure information available for the cohort. Across donors, most TCR sequences were observed very rarely, whereas some public TCRs were present in many individuals. The authors suggested that the approach could potentially be generalized to other disease states and immunological phenotypes. A later analysis found that TCR association rates varied across HLA loci, with DRB1 alleles showing the most associated TCRs and HLA-C alleles the fewest. The sequencing pipeline was judged likely to have produced a cluster of highly shared sequence variants as a technical artifact. According to a later genetic analysis, donors in an Asian-associated ancestry cluster had fewer N-insertions in productive TCRs than the roughly 700-donor mean. Because counts were too low, some 17 rarely observed V segments, including chromosome 9 orphons, were left out of the earlier analysis of several hundred of the donors. Correlated functional status among segregating V segments might be attributable to linkage disequilibrium, but an unknown experimental factor could not be ruled out. Broadly in line with IMGT annotations, most TCR beta V segments showed up in productive rearrangements about 87% or about 30% of the time in an earlier analysis of 587 of the donors.

The CDR3 numbers 16 residues from cysteine through phenylalanine. Of the read, only the CDR3 DNA is kept; its 48 bases are in frame from base 1. The germline V end is reduced by 0 bases and the J end by 3 bases; junction bases left unmatched: 5. CDR1 MGHRA and CDR2 YSYEKL are derived from the germline V gene. Sequencing was performed on PBMCs. The chain is assembled from TRBV4-1 and TRBJ2-5; 9 central nucleotides agree with TRBD2. This receptor was taken from a young woman in good health and CMV-seropositive. The CDR3 sequence is CASSQDRGGGEETQYF. The nucleotide sequence reads as follows: TGCGCCAGCAGCCAAGACAGGGGCGGGGGGGAAGAGACCCAGTACTTC.